This T cell receptor beta chain was sequenced for a study of cytomegalovirus exposure and HLA in healthy donors. Findings of the study overall: Reports state that TCR beta sequences accurately predicted most subjects' HLA-A and HLA-B alleles. There were around 160 TCR beta chains listed as cytomegalovirus-associated.

The V and J ends lost 5 bases and 9 bases, in that order; junction bases with no gene match: 7. CDR3 size: 13 residues. CDR1 and CDR2 (germline): LNHDA, SQIVND (reference sequence). Primers for the PCR totalled 60 Vbeta and 13 Jbeta. This table comes from immunoSEQ multiplex PCR, and its TCRdb copy is limited to in-frame clones, with some not included. The sample holds some 160,000 clones; approximately 79% are singletons and the top ten take about 2.5%. This clone has only a few counts. The antigen remains undetermined. The source is a male donor in good health and CMV-seronegative. The specimen was PBMCs. The V and J genes are TRBV19 and TRBJ2-1; 7 bases agree with TRBD1. CDR3 sequence (DNA): TGTGCCAGTAGTCCCGGAAGGGGGCGTGAGCAGTTCTTC. Protein: CASSPGRGREQFF.